The 7 T cell receptor beta chains listed next were all sequenced from one sample in a study of T cell changes during pregnancy in multiple sclerosis. The table came from immunoSEQ multiplex PCR; TCRdb's copy has only in-frame clones and leaves some out. The sample holds 85,000 to 130,000 clones, around 93% seen once. The sample here was peripheral blood, taken after pregnancy. The receptors were gathered from a female donor with multiple sclerosis, enrolled in a pregnancy study.

The chain has TRBV6-1 and TRBJ2-3; the match to TRBD1 covers 7 bases. CDR1 MNHNS and CDR2 SASEGT come from the germline V gene. The CDR3 sequence is 15 residues long. With V trimmed by 4 bases and J by 3 bases, 7 bases remained unmatched. CDR3 coding DNA: TGTGCCAGCAGTGTGATGACAGGGTTGACAGATACGCAGTATTTT. Its translation: CASSVMTGLTDTQYF.

The CDR3 loop is CASSRAGQPQHF. CDR3 coding DNA: TGTGCCAGCAGTCGAGCGGGGCAGCCCCAGCATTTT. The chain carries TRBV6-1 and TRBJ1-5; D uncertain. Germline assignment: CDR1 MNHNS and CDR2 SASEGT. This CDR3 region has 12 residues. Trimming pared 5 bases from V and 7 bases from J, leaving 9 bases between.

V is TRBV15 and J is TRBJ2-7; TRBD2 matches at 11 bases. Looked up from germline, CDR1 is LNHNV and CDR2 is YYDKDF (reference sequence). J lost 6 bases, V lost 0 bases, and 4 bases had no gene match. The CDR3 totals 15 residues. In DNA, the CDR3 is TGTGCCACCAGCAGAGAGCGTCTAGCGGGGGGCGAGCAGTACTTC. This sequence encodes CATSRERLAGGEQYF.

The J gene is TRBJ1-3, the V gene TRBV9; 10 bases match TRBD1. Germline V CDR1 and CDR2: SGDLS, YYNGEE. The CDR3 is made up of 15 amino acids. Trimming removed 3 bases from V and 0 bases from J; junction bases left unmatched: 0. CDR3 protein: CASSGTGGSGNTIYF. The CDR3 bases are TGTGCCAGCAGCGGGACAGGGGGCTCTGGAAACACCATATATTTT.

The V and J genes are TRBV5-4 and TRBJ2-5; a weak D match, TRBD2 (6 bases). This CDR3 contains 13 residues. The V end lost 6 bases, the J end lost 2 bases, and 11 bases lay between the germline ends. Germline CDR1 SGHNT, CDR2 YYREEE (reference sequence). DNA for the CDR3: TGTGCCAGCAACCGGGACTGGCAAGAGACCCAGTACTTC. Its translation: CASNRDWQETQYF.

The CDR3 region has the DNA TGTGCCACCTCCCGAGGCGATCGAACCGAAGAGACCCAGTACTTC. Residues: CATSRGDRTEETQYF. The chain uses TRBV6-1 and TRBJ2-5; D call uncertain. CDR1 and CDR2 (germline): MNHNS, SASEGT. The CDR3 covers 15 residues. V was clipped by 10 bases and J by 3 bases, with 21 bases between them.

The V gene is TRBV9, the J gene TRBJ2-1, with 8 bases matching TRBD2. This CDR3 is built from 17 residues. V shed 0 bases and J 0 bases; nucleotides not matched to a gene: 5. Looked up from germline, CDR1 is SGDLS and CDR2 is YYNGEE. This chain's CDR3 is CASSVATGTSSYNEQFF. DNA of the CDR3: TGTGCCAGCAGCGTAGCTACGGGGACTAGCTCCTACAATGAGCAGTTCTTC.